This T cell receptor beta chain comes out of a study of blood T cell repertoires in COVID-19. Only in-frame clones appear in the TCRdb table, and some are missing; sequencing was by immunoSEQ multiplex PCR. The data contain tens of thousands of clones, approximately 86% of them singletons. V dropped 2 bases and J dropped 4; count of bases not matched to a gene: 7. Germline V gene data show CDR1 as MNHNS and CDR2 as SASEGT. This CDR3 has 15 residues. This receptor was taken from a man aged 55-75 years with active COVID-19. The material sequenced was peripheral blood. V and J are TRBV6-1 and TRBJ1-2, with 7 bases matching TRBD1. The chain's CDR3 is CASSEQTGHGYGYTF. DNA for the CDR3: TGTGCCAGCAGTGAACAGACAGGGCACGGCTATGGCTACACCTTC.